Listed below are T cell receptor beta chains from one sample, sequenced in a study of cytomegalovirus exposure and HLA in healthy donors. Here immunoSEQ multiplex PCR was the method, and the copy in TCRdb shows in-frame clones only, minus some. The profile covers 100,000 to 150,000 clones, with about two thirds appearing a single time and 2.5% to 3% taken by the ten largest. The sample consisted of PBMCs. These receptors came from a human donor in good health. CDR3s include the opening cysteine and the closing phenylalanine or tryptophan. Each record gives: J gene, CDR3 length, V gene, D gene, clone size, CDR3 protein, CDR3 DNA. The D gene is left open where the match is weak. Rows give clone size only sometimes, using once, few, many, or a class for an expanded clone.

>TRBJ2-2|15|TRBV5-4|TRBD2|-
CATGIAGVSTGELFF
TGTGCGACGGGGATAGCGGGAGTGAGCACCGGGGAGCTGTTTTTT
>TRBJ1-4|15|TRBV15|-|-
CATSRDPQTRGKLFF
TGTGCCACCAGCAGAGATCCTCAGACTCGGGGAAAACTGTTTTTT
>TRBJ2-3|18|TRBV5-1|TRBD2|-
CASSWSGISGRGTDTQYF
TGCGCCAGCAGCTGGTCCGGGATTAGCGGGAGGGGCACAGATACGCAGTATTTT
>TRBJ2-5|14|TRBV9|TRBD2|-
CASSKGTNQETQYF
TGTGCCAGCAGCAAAGGGACTAACCAAGAGACCCAGTACTTC
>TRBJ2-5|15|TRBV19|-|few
CASSKPGLAEQTQYF
TGTGCCAGTTCAAAACCGGGACTCGCGGAGCAGACCCAGTACTTC
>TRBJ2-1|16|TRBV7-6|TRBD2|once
CASSSQRTSGSNEQFF
TGTGCCAGCAGCTCCCAGCGGACTAGCGGGAGTAATGAGCAGTTCTTC
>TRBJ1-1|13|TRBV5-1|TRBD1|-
CATADRGNSEAFF
TGCGCCACCGCGGACAGGGGGAACTCTGAAGCTTTCTTT
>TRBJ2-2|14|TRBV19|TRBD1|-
CASTLTGSTGELFF
TGTGCCAGTACCCTGACAGGGTCCACCGGGGAGCTGTTTTTT
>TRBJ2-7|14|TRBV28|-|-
CASSTKESSYEQYF
TGTGCCAGCAGTACCAAAGAGAGCTCCTACGAGCAGTACTTC
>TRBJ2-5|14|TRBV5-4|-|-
CASSLKGIGETQYF
TGTGCCAGCAGCTTGAAGGGGATTGGGGAGACCCAGTACTTC
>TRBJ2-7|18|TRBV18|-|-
CASSLLNSFRRVDYEQYF
TGTGCCAGCTCACTCCTCAATTCGTTTCGCAGGGTTGACTACGAGCAGTACTTC
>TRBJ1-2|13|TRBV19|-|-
CASRPGTNYGYTF
TGTGCCAGTAGACCAGGGACAAACTATGGCTACACCTTC
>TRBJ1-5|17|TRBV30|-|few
CAWSGGRGYMSNQPQHF
TGTGCCTGGAGTGGAGGTAGGGGGTATATGAGCAATCAGCCCCAGCATTTT
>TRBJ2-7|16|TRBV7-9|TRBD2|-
CASSLRTSGSSNEQYF
TGTGCCAGCAGCTTAAGGACTAGCGGGAGCTCCAACGAGCAGTACTTC
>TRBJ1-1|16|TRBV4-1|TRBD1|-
CASSQVFGTGSTEAFF
TGCGCCAGCAGCCAAGTATTTGGGACAGGGAGCACTGAAGCTTTCTTT
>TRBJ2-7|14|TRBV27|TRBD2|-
CASQRTSGSYEQYF
TGTGCCAGCCAAAGGACTAGCGGGAGTTACGAGCAGTACTTC
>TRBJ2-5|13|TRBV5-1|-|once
CASSHTGLETQYF
TGCGCCAGCAGCCACACAGGGTTGGAGACCCAGTACTTC
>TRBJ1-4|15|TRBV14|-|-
CASSQEPGRGEKLFF
TGTGCCAGCAGCCAAGAACCGGGTCGGGGTGAAAAACTGTTTTTT
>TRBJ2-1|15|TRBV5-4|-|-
CASAYQSGFRSEQFF
TGTGCCAGCGCGTATCAGTCGGGATTTAGGAGTGAGCAGTTCTTC
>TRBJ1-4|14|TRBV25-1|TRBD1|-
CASSVGGPNEKLFF
TGTGCCAGCAGTGTAGGGGGCCCGAATGAAAAACTGTTTTTT
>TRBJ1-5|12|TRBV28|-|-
CASSPLNQPQHF
TGTGCCAGCAGTCCCCTAAATCAGCCCCAGCATTTT
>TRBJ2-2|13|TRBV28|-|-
CASRQVNTGELFF
TGTGCCAGCAGACAGGTCAACACCGGGGAGCTGTTTTTT
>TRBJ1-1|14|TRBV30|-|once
CAWMRPGMNTEAFF
TGTGCCTGGATGCGCCCAGGAATGAACACTGAAGCTTTCTTT
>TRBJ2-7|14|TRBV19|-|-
CASSPSGSSYEQYF
TGTGCCAGTAGCCCCAGCGGCAGCTCCTACGAGCAGTACTTC
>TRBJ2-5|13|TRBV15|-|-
CATSRDPGETQYF
TGTGCCACCAGCAGAGATCCGGGAGAGACCCAGTACTTC
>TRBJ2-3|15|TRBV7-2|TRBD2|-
CASYSGGAGTDTQYF
TGTGCCAGCTATTCCGGGGGGGCGGGCACAGATACGCAGTATTTT
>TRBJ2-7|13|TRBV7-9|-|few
CSSSLGSGDEQYF
TGTTCCAGCAGCTTAGGGTCAGGGGACGAGCAGTACTTC
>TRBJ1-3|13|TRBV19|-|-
CASSGERGNTIYF
TGTGCCAGTAGCGGTGAGCGTGGAAACACCATATATTTT
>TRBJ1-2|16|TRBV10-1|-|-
CASRSGGPSSNYGYTF
TGCGCCAGCAGAAGTGGTGGGCCATCTTCTAACTATGGCTACACCTTC
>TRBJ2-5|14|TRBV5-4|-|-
CASSLSQGGKTQYF
TGTGCCAGCAGCTTGAGTCAGGGTGGAAAGACCCAGTACTTC
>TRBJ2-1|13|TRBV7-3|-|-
CASSLYQGNEQFF
TGTGCCAGCAGCCTATATCAGGGTAATGAGCAGTTCTTC
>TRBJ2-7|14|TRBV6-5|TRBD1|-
CASSYVPGGYEQYF
TGTGCCAGCAGTTACGTCCCAGGGGGCTACGAGCAGTACTTC
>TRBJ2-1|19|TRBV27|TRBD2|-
CASSPLVPGTSGGAGEQFF
TGTGCCAGCAGCCCGCTTGTCCCCGGGACTAGCGGGGGGGCGGGTGAGCAGTTCTTC
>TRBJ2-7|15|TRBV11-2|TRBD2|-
CASSLGGTSSYEQYF
TGTGCCAGCAGCTTAGGAGGGACTAGCAGCTACGAGCAGTACTTC
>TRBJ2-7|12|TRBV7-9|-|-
CSSSLASTHQYF
TGTTCCAGCAGCTTAGCAAGCACTCACCAGTACTTC
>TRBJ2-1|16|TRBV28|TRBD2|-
CASNPTSGGLYNEQFF
TGTGCCAGCAACCCCACTAGCGGGGGCCTCTACAATGAGCAGTTCTTC
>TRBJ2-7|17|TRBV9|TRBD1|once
CASSVGDRAPGSYEQYF
TGTGCCAGCAGCGTAGGGGACAGGGCCCCTGGCTCCTACGAGCAGTACTTC
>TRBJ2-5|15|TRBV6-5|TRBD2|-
CASSPGTSHLETQYF
TGTGCCAGCAGTCCCGGGACTAGCCACCTAGAGACCCAGTACTTC
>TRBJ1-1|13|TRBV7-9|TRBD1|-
CSSSSTGATEAFF
TGTTCCAGCAGCTCAACAGGGGCCACTGAAGCTTTCTTT
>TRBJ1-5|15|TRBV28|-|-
CASSKDIGGFQPQHF
TGTGCCAGCAGTAAAGACATCGGTGGGTTTCAGCCCCAGCATTTT
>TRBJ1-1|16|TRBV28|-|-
CASSFQSVPGNTEAFF
TGTGCCAGCAGTTTCCAATCCGTTCCAGGGAACACTGAAGCTTTCTTT
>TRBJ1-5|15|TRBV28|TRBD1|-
CASRLDRGGNQPQHF
TGTGCCAGCAGACTCGACAGGGGTGGAAATCAGCCCCAGCATTTT
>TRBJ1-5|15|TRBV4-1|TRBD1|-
CASSPDRGNNQPQHF
TGCGCCAGCAGCCCGGACAGGGGTAACAATCAGCCCCAGCATTTT
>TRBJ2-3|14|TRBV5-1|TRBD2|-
CASSRGDRRDTQYF
TGCGCCAGCAGCCGGGGGGATCGGCGAGATACGCAGTATTTT
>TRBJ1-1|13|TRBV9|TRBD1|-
CASSGTGVTEAFF
TGTGCCAGCAGCGGAACAGGGGTTACTGAAGCTTTCTTT
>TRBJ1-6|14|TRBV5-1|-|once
CASSLGDLNSPLHF
TGCGCCAGCAGCTTGGGGGACTTGAATTCACCCCTCCACTTT
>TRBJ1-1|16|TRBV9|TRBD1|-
CASSVLGQVMNTEAFF
TGTGCCAGCAGCGTCTTGGGACAGGTCATGAACACTGAAGCTTTCTTT